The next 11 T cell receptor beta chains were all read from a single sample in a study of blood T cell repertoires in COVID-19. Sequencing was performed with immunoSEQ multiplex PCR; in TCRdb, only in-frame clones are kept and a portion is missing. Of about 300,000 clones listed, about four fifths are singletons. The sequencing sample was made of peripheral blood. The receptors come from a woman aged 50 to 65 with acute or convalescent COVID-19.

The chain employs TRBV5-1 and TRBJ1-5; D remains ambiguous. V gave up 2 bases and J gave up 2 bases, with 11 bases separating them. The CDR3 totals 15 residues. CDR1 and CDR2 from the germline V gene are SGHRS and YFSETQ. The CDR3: CASSLLGQGNQPQHF. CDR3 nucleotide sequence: TGCGCCAGCAGCTTACTCGGCCAGGGCAATCAGCCCCAGCATTTT. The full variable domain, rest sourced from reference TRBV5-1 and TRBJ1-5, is KAGVTQTPRYLIKTRGQQVTLSCSPISGHRSVSWYQQTPGQGLQFLFEYFSETQRNKGNFPGRFSGRQFSNSRSEMNVSTLELGDSALYLCASSLLGQGNQPQHFGDGTRLSIL.

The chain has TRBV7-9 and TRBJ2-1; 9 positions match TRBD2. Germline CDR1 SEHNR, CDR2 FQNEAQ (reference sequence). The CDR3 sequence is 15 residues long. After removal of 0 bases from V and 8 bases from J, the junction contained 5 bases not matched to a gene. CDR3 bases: TGTGCCAGCAGCTTAGCCGCGGGAGGGCCCCATGAGCAGTTCTTC. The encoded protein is CASSLAAGGPHEQFF.

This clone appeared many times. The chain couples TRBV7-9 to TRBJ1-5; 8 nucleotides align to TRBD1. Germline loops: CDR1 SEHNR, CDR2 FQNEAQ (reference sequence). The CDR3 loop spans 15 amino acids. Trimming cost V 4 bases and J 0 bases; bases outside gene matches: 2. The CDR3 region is CASSSGQDSNQPQHF. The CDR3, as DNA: TGTGCCAGCAGCTCGGGACAGGATAGCAATCAGCCCCAGCATTTT.

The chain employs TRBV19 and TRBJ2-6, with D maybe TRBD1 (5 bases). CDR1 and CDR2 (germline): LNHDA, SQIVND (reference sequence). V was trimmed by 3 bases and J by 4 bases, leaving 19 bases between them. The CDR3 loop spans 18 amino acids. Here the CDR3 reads CASSMGPLGRRGANVLTF. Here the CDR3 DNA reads TGTGCCAGTAGTATGGGGCCATTGGGCAGGCGAGGGGCCAACGTCCTGACTTTC.

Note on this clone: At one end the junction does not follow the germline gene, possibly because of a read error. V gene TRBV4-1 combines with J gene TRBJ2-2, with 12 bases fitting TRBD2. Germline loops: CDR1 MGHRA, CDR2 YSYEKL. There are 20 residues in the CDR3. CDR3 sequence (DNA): TGCCCCAGCAGCCAAGCGGGGGCGCTAGCGGGGGGGCCGCGTACCGGGGAGCTGTTTTTT. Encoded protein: CPSSQAGALAGGPRTGELFF.

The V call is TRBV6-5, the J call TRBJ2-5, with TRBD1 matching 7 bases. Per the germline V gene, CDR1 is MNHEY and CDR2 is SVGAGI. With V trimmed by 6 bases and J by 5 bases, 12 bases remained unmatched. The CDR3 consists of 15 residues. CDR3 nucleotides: TGTGCCAGCAGAGGAGACACAGGGGCCGGGGAGACCCAGTACTTC. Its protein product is CASRGDTGAGETQYF.

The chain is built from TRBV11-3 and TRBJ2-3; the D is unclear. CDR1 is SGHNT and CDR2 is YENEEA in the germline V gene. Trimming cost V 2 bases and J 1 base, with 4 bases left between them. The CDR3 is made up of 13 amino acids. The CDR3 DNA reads TGTGCCAGCAGCTTATTCGGCACAGATACGCAGTATTTT. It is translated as CASSLFGTDTQYF.

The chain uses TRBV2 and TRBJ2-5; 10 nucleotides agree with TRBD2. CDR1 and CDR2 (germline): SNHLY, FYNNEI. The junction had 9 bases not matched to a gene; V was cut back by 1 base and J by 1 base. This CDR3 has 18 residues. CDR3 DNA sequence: TGTGCCAGCAGTGAAGGCTCCTTAGCGGGGGGCACCCAAGAGACCCAGTACTTC. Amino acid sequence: CASSEGSLAGGTQETQYF.

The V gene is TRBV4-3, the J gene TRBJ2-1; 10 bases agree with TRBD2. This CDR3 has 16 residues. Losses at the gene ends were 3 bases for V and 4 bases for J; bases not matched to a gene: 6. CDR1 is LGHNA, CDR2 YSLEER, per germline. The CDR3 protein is CASSQAGTSAYNEQFF. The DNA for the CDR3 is TGCGCCAGCAGCCAGGCGGGGACTAGCGCGTACAATGAGCAGTTCTTC.

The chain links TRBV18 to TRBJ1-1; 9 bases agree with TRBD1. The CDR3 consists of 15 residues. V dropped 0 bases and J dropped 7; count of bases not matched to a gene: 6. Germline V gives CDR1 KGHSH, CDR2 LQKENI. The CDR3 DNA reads TGTGCCAGCTCACCACCAGGACAGGGGACCGGTGAAGCTTTCTTT. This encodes CASSPPGQGTGEAFF.

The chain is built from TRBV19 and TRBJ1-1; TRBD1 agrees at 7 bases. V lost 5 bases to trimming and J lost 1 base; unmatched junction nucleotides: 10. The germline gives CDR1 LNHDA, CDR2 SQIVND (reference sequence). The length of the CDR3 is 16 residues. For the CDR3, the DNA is TGTGCCAGTAGTCTCCGCCCGGGACAGCAGAACACTGAAGCTTTCTTT. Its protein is CASSLRPGQQNTEAFF.